The 14 T cell receptor beta chains below were found in one sample sequenced in a study of shared clonotypes between healthy human individuals. Using immunoSEQ multiplex PCR, the repertoire was profiled, and TCRdb retains in-frame clones only, with some absent. The table records around 1.4 million clones, around 98.5% of them present only once. The sequenced sample consisted of naive CD4+ T cells sorted from blood. Noted subset: CD45RA+ positively selected. These receptors all come from a man younger than 45 in good health.

This clone was seen just once. The chain employs TRBV5-4 and TRBJ2-1; D is perhaps TRBD2 (6 bases). CDR3 length: 16 residues. Germline lookup yields CDR1 SGHNT and CDR2 YYREEE (reference sequence). Deletions cut 3 bases from V and 6 bases from J, with 19 bases between. This CDR3 is CASSSEGTKGTNEQFF. CDR3 DNA: TGTGCCAGCAGCTCGGAGGGGACGAAGGGGACCAATGAGCAGTTCTTC.

J is TRBJ1-4 and V is TRBV28; D not resolved. Between the trimmed V and J ends, which lost 7 bases and 7 bases, there was a span of 10 bases. This CDR3 spans 12 amino acids. Germline values: CDR1 MDHEN, CDR2 SYDVKM. CDR3 loop: CASKFIGEKLFF. DNA of the CDR3: TGTGCCAGCAAATTCATAGGTGAAAAACTGTTTTTT.

This clone appeared once. The V and J genes are TRBV30 and TRBJ2-7, with TRBD1 identical over 10 bases. CDR1 and CDR2 from the germline V gene are GTSNPN and SVGIG (reference sequence). The CDR3 is 18 amino acids. V dropped 2 bases and J dropped 3; count of bases not matched to a gene: 16. As DNA, the CDR3 is TGTGCCTGGAGTAGATTGGGCCCGGGGACAGGGGAGAACTACGAGCAGTACTTC. This codes for CAWSRLGPGTGENYEQYF. Together with reference TRBV30 and TRBJ2-7, the CDR3 gives the full variable domain: SQTIHQWPATLVQPVGSPLSLECTVEGTSNPNLYWYRQAAGRGLQLLFYSVGIGQISSEVPQNLSASRPQDRQFILSSKKLLLSDSGFYLCAWSRLGPGTGENYEQYFGPGTRLTVT.

This clone has just one count. The V gene is TRBV30, the J gene TRBJ2-1; 9 bases match TRBD2. The germline CDR1 and CDR2 sequences are GTSNPN and SVGIG (reference sequence). The CDR3 has 15 residues. The V segment lost 4 bases and the J segment 0 bases; nucleotides outside the gene matches: 4. Written as DNA, the CDR3 is TGTGCCTGGACTAGCGGGACGAGCTCCTACAATGAGCAGTTCTTC. Translation: CAWTSGTSSYNEQFF.

The chain has TRBV5-5 and TRBJ2-7; D might be TRBD1 or TRBD2, each matching 5 bases. The germline gives CDR1 SGHKS, CDR2 YYEKEE (reference sequence). Trimming removed 0 bases at V and 3 bases at J, with 19 bases between. The CDR3 is 17 residues long. The CDR3 here is CASSLDIPGLVGYEQYF. The CDR3 bases are TGTGCCAGCAGCTTGGATATCCCGGGGCTAGTCGGCTACGAGCAGTACTTC.

On this clone itself: Other DNA sequences from this sample encode an identical CDR3 as well. This rearrangement joins TRBV28 to TRBJ1-2; perhaps TRBD1 as D (5 bases). V dropped 5 bases and J dropped 8 bases, with 12 bases sitting between them. CDR1 MDHEN and CDR2 SYDVKM come from the germline V gene. This CDR3 comprises 12 residues. CDR3 loop: CASSPGQGGYTF. CDR3 sequence (DNA): TGTGCCAGCAGTCCCGGACAAGGCGGCTACACCTTC.

J is TRBJ2-7 and V is TRBV28; the D is unclear. CDR3 length equals 15 residues. Germline values: CDR1 MDHEN, CDR2 SYDVKM. V shed 1 base and J shed 0 bases, with 10 bases lying between them. The CDR3 nucleotides read TGTGCCAGCAGTTTATATGGGTTCAGCTCCTACGAGCAGTACTTC. It codes for CASSLYGFSSYEQYF.

The rearrangement uses TRBV10-3 and TRBJ2-7, with a weak D call TRBD2 (6 bases). Trimming removed 0 bases from V and 9 bases from J, with 15 bases in between. This CDR3 comprises 14 residues. Germline V CDR1 and CDR2: ENHRY, SYGVKD. CDR3 DNA sequence: TGTGCCATCAGTGAGTCAGGGGAGGAGGCTGGGCAGTACTTC. Its translation is CAISESGEEAGQYF.

The rearrangement uses TRBV9 and TRBJ1-4; 7 positions match TRBD1. The trim removed 3 bases at V and 4 bases at J, leaving 9 bases unmatched. Per the germline V gene, CDR1 is SGDLS and CDR2 is YYNGEE. CDR3 length: 16 amino acids. The CDR3 loop is CASSGIRDSLNEKLFF. CDR3 nucleotide sequence: TGTGCCAGCAGCGGAATACGGGACAGCCTTAATGAAAAACTGTTTTTT.

V usage is TRBV5-1 and J usage is TRBJ2-7, with 14 bases that match TRBD2. In germline, CDR1 is SGHRS, CDR2 YFSETQ. The CDR3 consists of 19 residues. With 0 bases clipped from V and 3 bases from J, the junction kept 11 bases outside the gene matches. CDR3 nucleotide sequence: TGCGCCAGCAGCTTGGAACCCGGGACTAGCGGGAGTAGAAGCTACGAGCAGTACTTC. Protein product: CASSLEPGTSGSRSYEQYF.

The chain is built from TRBV4-1 and TRBJ2-5; D is unresolved. V was pared by 1 base and J by 4 bases, with 7 bases between. The CDR3 contains 13 residues. From germline, CDR1 is MGHRA and CDR2 YSYEKL. The chain's CDR3 is CASSQVGLETQYF. DNA of the CDR3: TGCGCCAGCAGCCAAGTAGGGTTAGAGACCCAGTACTTC.

The V call is TRBV6-4, the J call TRBJ2-3, with D possibly TRBD2 on 5 matching bases. The length of the CDR3 is 15 residues. V was clipped by 2 bases and J by 5 bases, with 14 bases between them. Germline CDR1 reads MRHNA; CDR2 reads SNTAGT. This chain's CDR3 is CASSDEGHVGDTQYF. The CDR3 DNA reads TGTGCCAGCAGTGACGAGGGCCATGTCGGAGATACGCAGTATTTT.

V and J are TRBV5-6 and TRBJ1-5; 8 bases agree with TRBD1. The CDR3 sequence is 16 residues long. CDR1 is SGHDT and CDR2 is YYEEEE in the germline V gene. The trim removed 4 bases at V and 2 bases at J, leaving 8 bases unmatched. DNA of the CDR3: TGTGCCAGCAGCCTTAAGACAGGGGTTGGCAATCAGCCCCAGCATTTT. It codes for CASSLKTGVGNQPQHF.

The chain is built from TRBV11-3 and TRBJ2-5, with 9 nucleotides matching TRBD1. Germline V gene lookup returns CDR1 SGHNT and CDR2 YENEEA. V lost 5 bases to trimming and J lost 4 bases; unmatched junction nucleotides: 20. The CDR3 is made up of 19 amino acids. Here the CDR3 DNA reads TGTGCCAGCAGCCTCTCCCTCGTTTATAAGGGACAGGGACTAGAGACCCAGTACTTC. This translates into CASSLSLVYKGQGLETQYF. The full variable domain, in which reference TRBV11-3 and TRBJ2-5 provide the parts outside the CDR3, is EAGVVQSPRYKIIEKKQPVAFWCNPISGHNTLYWYLQNLGQGPELLIRYENEEAVDDSQLPKDRFSAERLKGVDSTLKIQPAELGDSAVYLCASSLSLVYKGQGLETQYFGPGTRLLVL.